These 14 T cell receptor beta chains came from one sample sequenced in a study of cytomegalovirus exposure and HLA in healthy donors. PCR involved 60 Vbeta and 13 Jbeta primers. Generated by immunoSEQ multiplex PCR, the TCRdb table keeps only in-frame clones and is missing some. The table lists over 200,000 clones, around 80% of them singletons, with around 6% in the top ten. The source material was PBMCs. The receptors were sampled from a middle-aged man in good health and CMV-seropositive.

This rearrangement joins TRBV7-9 to TRBJ2-7, with TRBD2 identical over 9 bases. The CDR3 is made up of 14 amino acids. Germline CDR1 SEHNR, CDR2 FQNEAQ (reference sequence). CDR3 residues: CASTLAGVPYEQYV. CDR3 DNA: TGTGCCAGCACCTTAGCGGGAGTTCCCTACGAGCAGTACGTC.

The chain links TRBV7-9 to TRBJ1-2, with D possibly TRBD1 on 6 matching bases. Germline V lookup: CDR1 SEHNR, CDR2 FQNEAQ (reference sequence). The V gene lost 5 bases and the J gene lost 5 bases, with 15 bases spanning the gap. The CDR3 has 14 amino acids. CDR3 sequence (DNA): TGTGCCAGCAGCCCCACGACAGGTCCTTATGGCTACACCTTC. Translation gives CASSPTTGPYGYTF. The variable domain in full, with the rest retrieved from reference TRBV7-9 and TRBJ1-2, is DTGVSQNPRHKITKRGQNVTFRCDPISEHNRLYWYRQTLGQGPEFLTYFQNEAQLEKSRLLSDRFSAERPKGSFSTLEIQRTEQGDSAMYLCASSPTTGPYGYTFGSGTRLTVV.

The chain is built from TRBV19 and TRBJ1-1; no clear D. This CDR3 has 14 amino acids. Trimming removed 0 bases from V and 0 bases from J, with 5 bases in between. Germline V gene sequence: CDR1 LNHDA, CDR2 SQIVND (reference sequence). The CDR3 nucleotides read TGTGCCAGTAGTATAGACAGGTTGAACACTGAAGCTTTCTTT. Residues: CASSIDRLNTEAFF.

The rearrangement uses TRBV6-5 and TRBJ1-2, with 7 positions matching TRBD1. Germline V gene data show CDR1 as MNHEY and CDR2 as SVGAGI. Losses at the gene ends were 0 bases for V and 8 bases for J; bases not matched to a gene: 0. The CDR3 sequence is 12 residues long. CDR3 in DNA: TGTGCCAGCAGTTACTCAGGGGGCGGCTACACCTTC. Encoded protein: CASSYSGGGYTF.

The chain uses TRBV5-1 and TRBJ2-1; D gene uncertain. This CDR3 comprises 15 residues. CDR1 is SGHRS and CDR2 is YFSETQ in the germline V gene. Trimming cost V 0 bases and J 6 bases, with 13 bases left between them. The CDR3 sequence: CASSLAGSIANEQFF. The CDR3 DNA follows: TGCGCCAGCAGCTTGGCCGGGTCAATCGCCAATGAGCAGTTCTTC.

The V gene is TRBV4-1, the J gene TRBJ1-2, with D perhaps TRBD1 (5 bases). Germline assignment: CDR1 MGHRA and CDR2 YSYEKL. Trimming left V 4 bases short and J 4 bases short, with 13 bases between. The length of the CDR3 is 14 residues. The CDR3 loop is CASSLTDTAYGYTF. CDR3 nucleotide sequence: TGCGCCAGCAGCCTTACGGACACAGCCTATGGCTACACCTTC.

The CDR3 DNA is TGTGCCAGCAGTGACTTATTAGGAGCTCGGGAGCAGTTCTTC. This encodes CASSDLLGAREQFF. The rearrangement links TRBV6-4 to TRBJ2-1; D is undetermined. The length of the CDR3 is 14 residues. With 1 base removed from V and 10 bases from J, the gap between germline ends came to 14 bases. Germline values: CDR1 MRHNA, CDR2 SNTAGT.

The chain joins TRBV11-3 to TRBJ2-1; TRBD2 is a possible D gene (6 bases). CDR1 and CDR2 from the germline V gene are SGHNT and YENEEA. V was cut by 5 bases and J by 7 bases, with 12 bases left in between. CDR3 length: 13 residues. CDR3 residues: CASSGLAKNEQFF. The CDR3 DNA sequence: TGTGCCAGCAGCGGTCTAGCGAAGAATGAGCAGTTCTTC.

The chain joins TRBV7-9 to TRBJ1-6, with 7 bases that match TRBD1. The CDR3 contains 15 residues. Losses at the gene ends were 9 bases for V and 7 bases for J; bases not matched to a gene: 12. Germline CDR1 reads SEHNR; CDR2 reads FQNEAQ (reference sequence). CDR3 nucleotides: TGTGCCAGTAAACGTACAGGGGTTGACAATTCACCCCTCCACTTT. The encoded protein is CASKRTGVDNSPLHF.

The chain employs TRBV6-5 and TRBJ2-2, with 7 positions matching TRBD2. CDR3 length: 12 amino acids. The J segment lost 7 bases and the V segment lost 6 bases, leaving 2 bases of the junction unmatched. Germline CDR1 is MNHEY and CDR2 is SVGAGI. The CDR3 region is CASRWEGGELFF. The CDR3 DNA follows: TGTGCCAGCAGGTGGGAGGGCGGGGAGCTGTTTTTT.

The chain joins TRBV19 to TRBJ2-2, with 10 bases lining up with TRBD2. V lost 2 bases to trimming and J lost 0 bases; unmatched junction nucleotides: 3. Germline V CDR1 and CDR2: LNHDA, SQIVND (reference sequence). This CDR3 has 17 residues. This chain's CDR3 is CASSIRLAGANTGELFF. In DNA form, the CDR3 reads TGTGCCAGTAGTATACGTCTAGCGGGGGCGAACACCGGGGAGCTGTTTTTT.

The V gene is TRBV7-8, the J gene TRBJ2-2; 8 bases fit TRBD1. After removal of 8 bases from V and 4 bases from J, the junction contained 6 bases not matched to a gene. The germline CDR1 and CDR2 sequences are SGHVS and FQNEAQ. The CDR3 length is 14 residues. As DNA, the CDR3 is TGTGCCAGCTGGACAGGGTTCGGCACCGGGGAGCTGTTTTTT. It translates to CASWTGFGTGELFF.

This clone came up once. The chain uses TRBV5-1 and TRBJ2-2; possibly TRBD1 for D (6 bases). The CDR3 has 15 amino acids. CDR1 and CDR2 (germline): SGHRS, YFSETQ. V was shortened by 4 bases and J by 2 bases, with 12 bases between the two germline ends. The CDR3 loop is CASSPYRDNTGELFF. CDR3 nucleotide sequence: TGCGCCAGCAGCCCGTACAGGGATAACACCGGGGAGCTGTTTTTT.

This clone has a single count. The chain recombines TRBV2 with TRBJ1-5, with 7 bases lining up with TRBD1. Germline V gene sequence: CDR1 SNHLY, CDR2 FYNNEI. The CDR3 is made up of 12 amino acids. The V segment lost 6 bases and the J segment 10 bases; nucleotides outside the gene matches: 6. CDR3 in amino acids: CASSADRAPQHF. As DNA, the CDR3 is TGTGCCAGCAGCGCCGACAGGGCCCCCCAGCATTTT.